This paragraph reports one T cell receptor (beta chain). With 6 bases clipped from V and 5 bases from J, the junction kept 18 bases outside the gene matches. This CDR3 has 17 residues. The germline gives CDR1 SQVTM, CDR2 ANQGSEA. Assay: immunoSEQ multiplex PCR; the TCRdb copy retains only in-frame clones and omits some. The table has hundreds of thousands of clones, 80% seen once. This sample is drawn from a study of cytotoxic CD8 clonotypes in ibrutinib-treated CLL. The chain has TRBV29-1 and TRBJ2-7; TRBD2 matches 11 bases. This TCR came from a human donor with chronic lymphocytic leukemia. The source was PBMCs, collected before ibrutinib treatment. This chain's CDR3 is CSVLGTSGTTLADEQYF. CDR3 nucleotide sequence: TGCAGCGTCCTCGGGACTAGCGGAACGACGCTGGCGGACGAGCAGTACTTC.